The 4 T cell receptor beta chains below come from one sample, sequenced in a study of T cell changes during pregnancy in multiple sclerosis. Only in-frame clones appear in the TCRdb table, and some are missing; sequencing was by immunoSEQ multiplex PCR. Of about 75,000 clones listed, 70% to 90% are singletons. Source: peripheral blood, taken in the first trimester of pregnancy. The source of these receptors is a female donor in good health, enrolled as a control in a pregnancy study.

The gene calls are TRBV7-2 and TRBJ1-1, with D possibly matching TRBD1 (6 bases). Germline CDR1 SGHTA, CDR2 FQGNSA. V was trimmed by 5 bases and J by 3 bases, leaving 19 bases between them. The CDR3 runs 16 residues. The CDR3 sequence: CASSRGGVLEHTEAFF. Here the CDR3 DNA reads TGTGCCAGCAGCCGGGGGGGCGTCCTTGAACACACTGAAGCTTTCTTT.

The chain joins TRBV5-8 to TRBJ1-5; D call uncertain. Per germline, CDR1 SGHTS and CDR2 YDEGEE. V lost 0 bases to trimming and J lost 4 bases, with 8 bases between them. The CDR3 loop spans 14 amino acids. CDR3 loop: CASSLDSPNQPQHF. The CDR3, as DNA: TGTGCCAGCAGCTTGGACAGCCCAAATCAGCCCCAGCATTTT.

CDR3 protein: CASSSSGGTGNEKLFF. The CDR3, as DNA: TGTGCCAGCAGCTCCTCCGGAGGGACAGGGAATGAAAAACTGTTTTTT. The chain couples TRBV5-4 to TRBJ1-4; 9 nucleotides match TRBD1. The CDR3 sequence is 16 residues long. The germline V gene has CDR1 SGHNT and CDR2 YYREEE (reference sequence). Trimming removed 3 bases from V and 5 bases from J; junction bases left unmatched: 8.

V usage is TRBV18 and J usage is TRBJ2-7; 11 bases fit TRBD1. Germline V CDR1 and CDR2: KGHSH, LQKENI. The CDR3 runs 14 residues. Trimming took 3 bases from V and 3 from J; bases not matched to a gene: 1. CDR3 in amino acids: CASSPGQGDYEQYF. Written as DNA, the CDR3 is TGTGCCAGCTCACCGGGACAGGGGGACTACGAGCAGTACTTC.